Shown below are 6 T cell receptor beta chains from a single sample sequenced in a study of T cells in Graves' hyperthyroidism and ophthalmopathy. TCR beta CDR3 regions were amplified from RNA. Researchers ran a first-round RT-PCR on the TCR CDR3 using the HTBI primer set. TCRdb recomputed calls from the multiplex PCR reads with MiXCR, one row per CDR3 protein. The top ten clones hold under 7% of a sample with hundreds of thousands of distinct CDR3 sequences, approximately 15% of them seen once. The sequenced sample was blood. Receptors originate from a woman in her 30s with Graves' hyperthyroidism that later progressed to Graves' ophthalmopathy.

This clonotype was observed a few times. The chain is built from TRBV19 and TRBJ1-1, with TRBD1 as a possible D gene (5 bases). V lost 9 bases, J lost 0 bases, and 11 bases lay in between. Germline V gene data show CDR1 as LNHDA and CDR2 as SQIVND (reference sequence). This CDR3 has 13 amino acids. The CDR3 here is CASGALLNTEAFF. CDR3 nucleotide sequence: TGTGCCAGCGGGGCCTTATTGAACACTGAAGCTTTCTTT.

This clonotype was seen ten or more times. This chain connects TRBV6-1 to TRBJ1-5; D is undetermined. Germline V gene data show CDR1 as MNHNS and CDR2 as SASEGT. V dropped 2 bases and J dropped 9 bases, with 11 bases sitting between them. This CDR3 comprises 13 residues. Here the CDR3 DNA reads TGTGCCAGCAGTGAATTCGAAAACGGGCCCCAGCATTTT. Its translation is CASSEFENGPQHF.

In this sample, this clonotype turned up many times. The CDR3 bases are TGTGCCACCAGTTCTGTGGCGGATACGCAGTATTTT. Amino acids: CATSSVADTQYF. The genes are TRBV24-1 and TRBJ2-3; D unresolved. Germline values: CDR1 KGHDR, CDR2 SFDVKD. The V end lost 6 bases, the J end lost 6 bases, and 9 bases lay between the germline ends. This CDR3 has 12 residues.

This clonotype was counted only a few times. The V and J genes are TRBV4-2 and TRBJ1-2; 10 bases are a match to TRBD1. The CDR3 length is 19 residues. V shed 4 bases, J shed 4 bases, and the junction held 18 bases outside the gene matches. The germline V gene encodes CDR1 LGHNA and CDR2 YNFKEQ. The CDR3 loop reads CASSRRSGTGDSTPYGYTF. CDR3 in DNA: TGTGCCAGCAGCCGACGGTCCGGGACAGGGGACAGTACGCCCTATGGCTACACCTTC.

The V call is TRBV25-1, the J call TRBJ1-2, with D perhaps matching TRBD1 (5 bases). This CDR3 is built from 15 residues. V lost 5 bases to trimming and J lost 4 bases, with 17 bases between them. CDR1 is MGHDK, CDR2 SYGVNS, per germline. DNA of the CDR3: TGTGCCAGCAGTAAATGGGGAGGGACGGGCTATGGCTACACCTTC. It specifies CASSKWGGTGYGYTF.

This clonotype occurred many times. The chain combines TRBV7-3 with TRBJ1-1; possible D gene TRBD1, 5 bases. The CDR3 loop spans 16 amino acids. The germline V gene encodes CDR1 SGHTA and CDR2 FQGTGA. Between the trimmed V and J ends, which lost 2 bases and 3 bases, there was a span of 16 bases. CDR3 nucleotide sequence: TGTGCCAGCAGCTTATTGGGCAGAACGGGGGACACTGAAGCTTTCTTT. Its protein product is CASSLLGRTGDTEAFF. The whole variable domain, filled in from reference TRBV7-3 and TRBJ1-1, reads GAGVSQTPSNKVTEKGKYVELRCDPISGHTALYWYRQSLGQGPEFLIYFQGTGAADDSGLPNDRFFAVRPEGSVSTLKIQRTERGDSAVYLCASSLLGRTGDTEAFFGQGTRLTVV.